This TCR beta chain was recovered during a study of cytomegalovirus exposure and HLA in healthy donors. Whole-study context: Genetic ancestry analysis placed under 90% of the 400 or so donors that were genotyped in the Caucasian-associated cluster. Findings and caveats of the study: Rarity held for most TCR sequences, but there were some public TCRs that occurred in many donors. Per published accounts, TCR beta sequences correctly predicted the HLA-A and HLA-B alleles of most subjects. The classifier was said to identify cytomegalovirus status with high specificity and sensitivity.

Primers: 60 Vbeta forward and 13 Jbeta reverse. Libraries were prepared by immunoSEQ multiplex PCR; TCRdb keeps only in-frame clonotypes and omits some of them. The sample has about 99,000 clones, under 80% seen once. This CDR3 has 11 residues. Trimming removed 7 bases from V and 2 bases from J, with 6 bases in between. From germline, CDR1 is WSHSY and CDR2 SAAADI. This clone was picked up a small number of times. Its antigen remains unknown. The rearrangement links TRBV10-2 to TRBJ2-7; D uncertain. The specimen sequenced was PBMCs. The clonotype was recovered from a woman aged 18-29 years in good health and CMV-seropositive. This CDR3 is CASTSTYEQYF. CDR3 in DNA: TGCGCCAGCACATCAACCTACGAGCAGTACTTC.